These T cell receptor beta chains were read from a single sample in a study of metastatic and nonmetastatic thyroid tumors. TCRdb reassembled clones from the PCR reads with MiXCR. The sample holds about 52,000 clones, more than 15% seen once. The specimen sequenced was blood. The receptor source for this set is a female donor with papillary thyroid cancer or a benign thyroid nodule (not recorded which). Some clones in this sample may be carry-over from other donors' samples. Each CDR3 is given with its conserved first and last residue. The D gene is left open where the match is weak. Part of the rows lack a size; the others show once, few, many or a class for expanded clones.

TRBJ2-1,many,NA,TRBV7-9,TGTGCCAGCAGCTTAGAGGCTAGTTTCAATGAGCAGTTCTTC,CASSLEASFNEQFF
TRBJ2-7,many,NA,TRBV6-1,TGTGCCAGCAGTGACTCCGGGGGGCACTCCTACGAGCAGTACTTC,CASSDSGGHSYEQYF
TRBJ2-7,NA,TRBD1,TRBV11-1,TGTGCCAACAGTCTCACCTACCGGGACAGTACCTACGAGCAGTACTTC,CANSLTYRDSTYEQYF
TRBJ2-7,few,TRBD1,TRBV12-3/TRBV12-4,TGTGCCAGCAGTCCGGGACAGGGCTACGAGCAGTATTTC,CASSPGQGYEQYF
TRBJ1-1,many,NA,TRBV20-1,TGCAGTGCTAGAGGACGGTTGAACACTGAAGCTTTCTTT,CSARGRLNTEAFF
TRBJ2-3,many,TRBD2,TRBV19,TGTGCCAGTAGTTCCTATTTCCTTAGACTAGCGGGAGCTGAAGATACGCAGTATTTT,CASSSYFLRLAGAEDTQYF
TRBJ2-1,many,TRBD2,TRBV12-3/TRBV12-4,TGTGCCAGCAGGGGGACCTTAGCGGGAGTGGGGTACAATGAGCAGTTCTTC,CASRGTLAGVGYNEQFF
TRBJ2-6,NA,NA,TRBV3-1,TGTGCCAGCAGCCGGGGCAGCTCTGGGGCCGACGTCCTGACTTTT,CASSRGSSGADVLTF
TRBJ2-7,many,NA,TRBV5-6,TGTGCCAGCAGCTTGGCCTTAGGGGGGTCCTCACTGGAGCAGTACTTC,CASSLALGGSSLEQYF
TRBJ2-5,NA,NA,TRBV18,TGTGCCAGCTCACCACCACAGCCGCAAGAGACCCAGTACTTT,CASSPPQPQETQYF
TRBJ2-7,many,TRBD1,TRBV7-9,TGTGCCAGCAGCTCAAGGGGGCCTTACGAGCAGTACTTC,CASSSRGPYEQYF
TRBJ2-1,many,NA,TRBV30,TGTGCCTGGGCCGGAGGTACGAATGAGCAGTTCTTC,CAWAGGTNEQFF